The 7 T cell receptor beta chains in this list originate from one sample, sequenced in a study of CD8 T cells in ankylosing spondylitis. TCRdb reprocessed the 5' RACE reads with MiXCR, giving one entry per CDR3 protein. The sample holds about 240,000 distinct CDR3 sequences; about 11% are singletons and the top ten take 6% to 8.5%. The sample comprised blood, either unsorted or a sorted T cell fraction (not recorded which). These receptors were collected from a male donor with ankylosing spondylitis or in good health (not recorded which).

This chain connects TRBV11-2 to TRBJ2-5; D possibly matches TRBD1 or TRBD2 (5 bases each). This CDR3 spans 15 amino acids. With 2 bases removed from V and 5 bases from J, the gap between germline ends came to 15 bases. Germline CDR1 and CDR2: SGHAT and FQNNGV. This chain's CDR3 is CASSLIYSEGETQYF. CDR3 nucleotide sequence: TGTGCCAGCAGCTTAATCTACTCCGAGGGGGAGACCCAGTACTTC.

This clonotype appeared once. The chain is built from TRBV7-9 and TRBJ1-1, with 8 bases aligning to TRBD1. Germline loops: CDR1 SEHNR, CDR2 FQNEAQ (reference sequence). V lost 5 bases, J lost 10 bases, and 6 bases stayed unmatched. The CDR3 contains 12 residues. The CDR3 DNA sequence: TGTGCCAGCAGCCGGACAGGGTTGGGAGCTTTCTTT. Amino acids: CASSRTGLGAFF.

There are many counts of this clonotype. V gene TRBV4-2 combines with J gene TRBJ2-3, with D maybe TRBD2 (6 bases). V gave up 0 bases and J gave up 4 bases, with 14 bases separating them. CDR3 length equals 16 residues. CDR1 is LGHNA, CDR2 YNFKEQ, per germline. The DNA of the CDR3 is TGTGCCAGCAGCCAAGACCCGGGAGTAGGCGCAGATACGCAGTATTTT. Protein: CASSQDPGVGADTQYF.

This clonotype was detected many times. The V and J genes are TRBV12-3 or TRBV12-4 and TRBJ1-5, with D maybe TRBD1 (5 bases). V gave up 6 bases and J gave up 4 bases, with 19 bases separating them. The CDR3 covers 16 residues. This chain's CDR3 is CASSGGLEGVNQPQHF. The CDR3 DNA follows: TGTGCCAGCAGCGGGGGGTTGGAGGGAGTTAATCAGCCCCAGCATTTT.

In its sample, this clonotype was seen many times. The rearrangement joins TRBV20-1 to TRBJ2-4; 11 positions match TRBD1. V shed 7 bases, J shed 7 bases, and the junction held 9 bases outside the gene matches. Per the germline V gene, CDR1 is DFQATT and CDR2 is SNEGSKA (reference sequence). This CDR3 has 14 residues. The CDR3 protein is CSVKLDRGLNIQYF. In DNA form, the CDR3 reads TGCAGTGTTAAATTGGACAGGGGGCTTAACATTCAGTACTTC.

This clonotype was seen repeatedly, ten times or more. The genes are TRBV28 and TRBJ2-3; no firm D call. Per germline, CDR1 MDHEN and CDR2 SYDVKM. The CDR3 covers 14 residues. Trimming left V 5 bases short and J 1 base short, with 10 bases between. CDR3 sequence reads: CASSPNLGTDTQYF. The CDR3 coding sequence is TGTGCCAGCAGTCCTAATCTGGGCACAGATACGCAGTATTTT.

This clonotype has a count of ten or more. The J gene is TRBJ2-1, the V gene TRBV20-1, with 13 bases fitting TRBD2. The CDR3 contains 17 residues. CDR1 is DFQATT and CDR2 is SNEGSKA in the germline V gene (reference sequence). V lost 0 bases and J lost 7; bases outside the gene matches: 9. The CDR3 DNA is TGCAGTGCTAGAGAGATTACTAGCGGGGGGGGAAAAAATGAGCAGTTCTTC. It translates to CSAREITSGGGKNEQFF.